The T cell receptor beta chain under discussion was sequenced for a study of beta chain features in type 1 diabetes (dated by TCRdb to the late 2010s). About the investigation overall: No differences in mean age, gender distribution, total cell number or subset yield were found between patients and healthy donors. A total of 90 million to 120 million sorted cells were examined across all samples, and a strong correlation was observed between cell number per subset and RNA yield. In the study, TCRB repertoires of sorted circulating CD4+ T cell subsets from recently diagnosed type 1 diabetes patients were compared with those of matched healthy donors. Regulatory and stem cell-like memory subsets were isolated from only 8 patients and roughly eight healthy donors, whereas naive and central memory subsets came from all 30 or so donors.

This clone was recorded a few times. What this receptor recognizes is not known. Base quality data are lacking; no much larger clone is found one base away. Results the study describes overall, beyond this receptor: At VDJ recombination sites, type 1 diabetes patients had fewer insertions and more deleted nucleotides, which implies abnormalities in thymic rearrangement. Type 1 diabetes patients showed a moderate but significant shortening of TCRB CDR3 length in all four CD4+ subsets. Because small numbers of individuals were included in the HLA sub-analyses, any influence of HLA type on TCRB rearrangement was left unresolved. Naive, central memory and regulatory TCRB repertoires appeared to be more similar among patients than among healthy donors. PCR might favor shorter templates, but patient and control samples were amplified and corrected together, so any skew would affect both groups equally. Because cDNA was sequenced instead of genomic DNA, highly expressing activated cells could be over-represented, though the groups showed no difference in activation or CD3 levels.

Each donor gave one peripheral blood draw, about 110 mL on average, collected into heparinised tubes. Naive, central memory, regulatory and stem cell-like memory CD4+ T cells were sorted on a BD FACSAria II using a panel including CD45RO, CCR7, CD25, CD127, CD95 and CD27. Purity was above 95% for every sorted population. PBMCs were separated immediately by Lymphoprep density gradient centrifugation and were stained directly, without being cultured. So that batch effects would be minimized, each experiment stained and sorted samples in pairs, pairing one healthy donor with one patient. All of the isolated RNA was reverse transcribed with the High Capacity cDNA Reverse Transcription Kit, so expressed TCRB transcripts were sequenced. Deep immunoSEQ sequencing was applied to naive, central memory and regulatory T cell samples, giving an average of around 3.4 million total reads per sample. Sorted cells were lysed in RLT buffer and RNA was extracted with DNase-treated RNeasy Micro or Mini kits, depending on cell number. Each cell subset was processed separately to prevent cross-contamination, with patient and healthy donor samples processed together. Using the immunoSEQ multiplex PCR, TCRB sequences were amplified from cDNA into 87-bp fragments spanning the CDR3 region. Amplicons were sequenced on the Illumina HiSeq platform. In the paper's pipeline: PCR bias was computationally corrected using synthetic template baselines, reads within Hamming distance 2 were collapsed, and singletons that could not be merged were discarded. Reads were aligned to IMGT to assign V, D and J genes, CDR3 length, and insertions or deletions at six rearrangement sites. Within each subset, clonotype counts were normalized to the number of sorted cells before true diversity and Gini coefficients were calculated with the tcR R package. The overlap coefficient, calculated on TCRB nucleotide sequences, was used to measure repertoire sharing. The clones in this table, taken by TCRdb from immuneACCESS, are in-frame only. Not every clone is retained; where verified, under half of the shortfall comes from an unresolved V gene, and the cause of the rest is unknown. V, J and clone size were drawn from that table, and D and trimming were deduced from the DNA. Here the sample has about 160,000 clones; about 10% occur a single time. The ten largest make up about 0.7% of the sample.

The clonotype originates from a woman aged 25 to 39 with type 1 diabetes. Sequenced material: central memory CD4+ T cells from blood.

The DNA sequence reads TGTGCCAGCTCACCCGGGACAGGGAATGAGCAGTTCTTC. This encodes CASSPGTGNEQFF. This receptor chain uses TRBV18 and TRBJ2-1; 9 bases in the junction line up with TRBD1. From a lookup of the germline V gene, CDR1 and CDR2 are KGHSH and LQKENI. V and J are trimmed by 3 bases and 7 bases, and the gene matches miss 1 base of the junction. Measured from the cysteine to the phenylalanine, the CDR3 is 13 residues long. The retained sequence is limited to the CDR3, 39 bases, with the frame set at the first base.